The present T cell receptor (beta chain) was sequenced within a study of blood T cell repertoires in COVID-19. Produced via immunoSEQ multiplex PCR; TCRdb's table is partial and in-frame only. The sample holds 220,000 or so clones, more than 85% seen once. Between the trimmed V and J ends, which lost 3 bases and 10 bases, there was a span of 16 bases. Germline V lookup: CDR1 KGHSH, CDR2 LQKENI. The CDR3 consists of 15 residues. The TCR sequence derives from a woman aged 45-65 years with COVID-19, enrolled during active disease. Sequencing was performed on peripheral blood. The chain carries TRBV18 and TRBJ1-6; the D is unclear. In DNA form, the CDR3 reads TGTGCCAGCTCACCCCTCCCGCCTAGAGGGTCACCCCTCCACTTT. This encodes CASSPLPPRGSPLHF. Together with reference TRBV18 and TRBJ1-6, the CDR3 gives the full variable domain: NAGVMQNPRHLVRRRGQEARLRCSPMKGHSHVYWYRQLPEEGLKFMVYLQKENIIDESGMPKERFSAEFPKEGPSILRIQQVVRGDSAAYFCASSPLPPRGSPLHFGNGTRLTVT.